The rows below give T cell receptor beta chains drawn from one sample of a study of beta chain features in type 1 diabetes. Only in-frame clones appear in the TCRdb table, and some are missing; sequencing was by immunoSEQ multiplex PCR. The top ten clones hold approximately 0.011% of a sample with 250,000 to 300,000 clones, 24% of them seen once. Sequenced: naive CD4+ T cells from blood. The source of these receptors is a woman aged 25-40 years with type 1 diabetes. Both conserved end residues are part of each CDR3.

CASSSRDRGETQYF	TRBV5-6	TRBJ2-5
CAWGVLSGPYNEQFF	TRBV30	TRBJ2-1
CATSRTVNTEAFF	TRBV15	TRBJ1-1
CASSLNPGGGYNEQFF	TRBV7-3	TRBJ2-1
CASSDAGGPGQYF	TRBV6-4	TRBJ2-7
CASSLDLQGSGNTIYF	TRBV5-1	TRBJ1-3
CSVGTGMTNTDTQYF	TRBV29-1	TRBJ2-3
CASSEGRKNIQYF	TRBV25-1	TRBJ2-4
CASSRTGTYEQYF	TRBV19	TRBJ2-7
CASSYSMEQETQYF	TRBV6-6	TRBJ2-5
CAWSVGTAPPGELFF	TRBV30	TRBJ2-2
CASSRYNEQFF	TRBV28	TRBJ2-1
CSASPYDEQFF	TRBV20-1	TRBJ2-1
CASSPPWGENTEAFF	TRBV28	TRBJ1-1
CASSPEDYTDTQYF	TRBV27	TRBJ2-3
CATTEGSTGPGNEQFF	TRBV15	TRBJ2-1
CSVEEVKANTEAFF	TRBV29-1	TRBJ1-1
CAWSRSTNEKLFF	TRBV30	TRBJ1-4
CASSVLPSSYEQYF	TRBV27	TRBJ2-7
CASSADRYSYEQYF	TRBV2	TRBJ2-7